The text below deals with one TCR beta chain. Its recognized antigen is unknown. Base quality data are lacking; no much larger clone is found one base away. Preparation of the library involved 5' RACE. The second PCR ran for roughly 6 to 11 cycles and used a J-beta primer mix along with a sample-barcoded 5' primer. Each TCR beta cDNA molecule received a unique molecular identifier from a template-switch 5' adaptor carrying 12 random nucleotides. At least 3 million CDR3-containing paired-end reads were obtained from each sample. The Mint cDNA synthesis kit, primed by a TRBC-specific oligonucleotide, was used to synthesize first-strand cDNA from all RNA. Following uracil-DNA glycosylase treatment, all cDNA underwent a first 18-cycle PCR with the universal primers M1SS and BC2_uni_R. As for the authors' bioinformatics: For normalization, 1 million high-quality reads were randomly selected from each sample, with every read carrying a distinct molecular identifier. Instead of being binned into consensus sequences, reads that shared molecular identifiers were thrown out. MiTCR, with a Q25 quality threshold and the strictest error-elimination algorithm, was used for CDR3 identification, clonotype clustering and error correction. A nonparametric unseen species model using Euler transformation provided a lower-bound estimate of total TCR beta diversity. The raw public data were reprocessed by TCRdb itself: fastp quality trimming at Q25, MiXCR clonotype calling, in-frame beta chains only. Rows are combined by CDR3 protein, so each entry shows the most common genes and DNA. In this record, the V and J calls reflect TCRdb's handling and not the investigators' own analysis. The sample table shows 1.8 million or so distinct CDR3 sequences, and around 42% are seen once. Around 23% of the sample is held by the ten biggest clonotypes.

The sample is drawn from a study of blood T cells in healthy people across ages (dated by TCRdb to between 2014 and 2017). Turning to the overall study: Template switching captured roughly one uniquely barcoded TCR beta cDNA molecule per two T cells in model experiments. Using deep sequencing normalized with unique cDNA molecular identifiers, the study measured how TCR beta repertoire diversity changes with age. Donors were grouped into four age groups: young (average approximately 15 years), middle-aged (39), aged (around 60) and long-lived (82). To avoid experimental bias, donors of different ages were randomly spread across the sequencing lanes. The study analyzed two additional independent replicas of 1 million unique cDNA reads from the same blood draw for two donors, one aged 18 to 30 and one aged 80 or older.

V and J are trimmed by 5 bases and 3 bases, and the gene matches miss 6 bases of the junction. Inclusive of the bounding cysteine and phenylalanine, the CDR3 is 14 residues long. Of all the DNA, just the CDR3 is kept, 42 bases in frame from base 1. Study-wide findings and limitations: Estimates of total diversity based on one million sequenced T cells were considered lower bounds and underestimates. The CMV infection status of donors was not known, potentially confounding age-related changes in expanded clonotypes. Compared with the aged group, the long-lived group had more naive CD4+ T cells, fewer expanded clones and increased TCR diversity, a pattern suggesting age selection. As age increased, observed TCR beta diversity per million T cells dropped in a roughly linear way, and a significant reduction was already evident by age approximately 40. Bulk unsorted PBMC profiling prevented conclusive comparison of naive and antigen-experienced compartments. A strong correlation was found between observed TCR beta diversity and the percentage of naive T cells measured by flow cytometry.

Systemically healthy Caucasian individuals from Russia, around 39 in total and aged about 6 to 90 years, were included as donors. Each donor gave about 9.2 milliliters of peripheral blood, drawn into EDTA-treated Vacutainer tubes. Ficoll-Paque density-gradient centrifugation was used to isolate PBMCs, with at least 6.5 million per sample. Total RNA, at least 5 micrograms per sample, was extracted from PBMCs with Trizol reagent. For every donor, an aliquot of PBMCs went through flow cytometry to measure the percentages of naive CD45RAhigh/CD27high T cells. The sequence was obtained from a human donor in good health. Sequencing input: blood. This sequence uses TRBV12-3 or TRBV12-4 and TRBJ2-7, with 8 junctional bases fitting TRBD1. This receptor carries the CDR3 CASSPTGVLYEQYF. The DNA sequence follows: TGTGCCAGCAGTCCGACAGGGGTTCTCTACGAGCAGTACTTC.